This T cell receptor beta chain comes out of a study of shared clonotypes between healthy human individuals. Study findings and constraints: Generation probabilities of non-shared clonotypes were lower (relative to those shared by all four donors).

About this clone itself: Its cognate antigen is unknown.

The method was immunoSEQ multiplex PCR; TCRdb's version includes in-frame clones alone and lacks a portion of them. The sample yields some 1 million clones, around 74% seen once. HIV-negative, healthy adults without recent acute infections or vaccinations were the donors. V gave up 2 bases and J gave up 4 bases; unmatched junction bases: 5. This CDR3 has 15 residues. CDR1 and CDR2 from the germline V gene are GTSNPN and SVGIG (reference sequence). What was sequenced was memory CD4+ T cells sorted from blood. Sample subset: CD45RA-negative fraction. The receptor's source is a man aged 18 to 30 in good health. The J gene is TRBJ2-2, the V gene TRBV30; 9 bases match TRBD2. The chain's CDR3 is CAWSLLAGFTGELFF. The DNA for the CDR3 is TGTGCCTGGAGTTTACTAGCGGGTTTCACCGGGGAGCTGTTTTTT. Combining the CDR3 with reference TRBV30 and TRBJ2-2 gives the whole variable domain SQTIHQWPATLVQPVGSPLSLECTVEGTSNPNLYWYRQAAGRGLQLLFYSVGIGQISSEVPQNLSASRPQDRQFILSSKKLLLSDSGFYLCAWSLLAGFTGELFFGEGSRLTVL.